This T cell receptor beta chain is drawn from a study of OX40 agonist ivuxolimab in advanced cancers. TCRdb's table, derived via immunoSEQ multiplex PCR, lists solely in-frame clones and lacks some. The data show tens of thousands of clones, 89% seen once. The CDR3 has 15 amino acids. V lost 8 bases to trimming and J lost 8 bases; unmatched junction nucleotides: 8. Germline CDR1 is MDHEN and CDR2 is SYDVKM. The chain is built from TRBV28 and TRBJ2-2; 13 bases align to TRBD2. This TCR was sampled from an adult with an advanced solid tumor such as melanoma, head and neck, liver or kidney cancer. The specimen comprised CD4+ or CD8+ T cells sorted from blood, sampled in a trial of the OX40 agonist ivuxolimab. The CDR3 bases are TGTGCCAGCCTTAGGACTAGCGGGAGAGGGGGGGAGCTGTTTTTT. This encodes CASLRTSGRGGELFF.